The TCR beta chain under discussion was sequenced for a study of T cells in Graves' hyperthyroidism and ophthalmopathy. Germline lookup yields CDR1 ENHRY and CDR2 SYGVKD. The CDR3 consists of 13 residues. Between the trimmed V and J ends, which lost 10 bases and 6 bases, there was a span of 18 bases. The PBMCs studied were ones that came from about 10 ml fresh peripheral blood. Researchers took RNA transcripts and amplified the TCR beta CDR3 regions from them. When the TCR CDR3 underwent first-round RT-PCR, the HTBI primer set was used. TCRdb analysed the multiplex PCR reads with MiXCR anew, one entry per CDR3 protein. The sample includes hundreds of thousands of distinct CDR3 sequences, roughly 40% of them seen just once.

The chain employs TRBV10-3 and TRBJ1-2; possible D gene TRBD1, 6 bases. The specimen sequenced was blood. The receptor was derived from a man aged 18-30 years with Graves' hyperthyroidism. This CDR3 reads CATSSLQGNGYTF. Here the CDR3 DNA reads TGTGCCACCTCATCCCTACAGGGTAATGGCTACACCTTC.